This T cell receptor (beta chain) was sequenced in a study of blood T cells in healthy people across ages. A second about 7 to 11 cycle PCR used barcoded and J-beta primers. TCRdb reprocessed the 5' RACE reads via MiXCR and lists one record per CDR3 protein. The repertoire holds around 800,000 distinct CDR3 sequences, with roughly 50% as singletons. Regarding the study as a whole: It was held that diversity estimates obtained from one million T cells represented underestimates.

In this sample, this clonotype turned up many times. Its specificity is not known. CDR1 and CDR2 from the germline V gene are LGHDT and YNNKEL (reference sequence). V was cut by 1 base and J by 8 bases, with 5 bases left in between. The CDR3 loop spans 11 amino acids. The sequence was collected from a man older than 75 in good health. The sequenced sample was blood. This rearrangement joins TRBV3-1 to TRBJ1-2; no firm D call. CDR3 sequence reads: CASSQVGGYTF. CDR3 sequence (DNA): TGTGCCAGCAGCCAAGTCGGAGGCTACACCTTC. Full variable domain (outside the CDR3, taken from reference TRBV3-1 and TRBJ1-2): DTAVSQTPKYLVTQMGNDKSIKCEQNLGHDTMYWYKQDSKKFLKIMFSYNNKELIINETVPNRFSPKSPDKAHLNLHINSLELGDSAVYFCASSQVGGYTFGSGTRLTVV.